One sample yielded the 5 T cell receptor beta chains listed below, sequenced in a study of blood T cell repertoires in COVID-19. Clones were sequenced by immunoSEQ multiplex PCR, and TCRdb holds only the in-frame ones, with some missing. The sample holds a few hundred thousand clones, around 87% seen once. Sequenced material: PBMCs or T cells enriched from blood (not recorded which). These receptors were obtained from a woman in her 50s who had recovered from COVID-19.

The V call is TRBV18, the J call TRBJ1-2; D gene ambiguous. Germline V gene sequence: CDR1 KGHSH, CDR2 LQKENI. The CDR3 runs 17 residues. The germline V and J ends were trimmed by 2 bases and 0 bases, with 16 bases remaining between them. This CDR3 is CASSPMSSRLANYGYTF. The DNA of the CDR3 is TGTGCCAGCTCACCAATGTCGAGCCGGTTAGCTAACTATGGCTACACCTTC.

The chain has TRBV7-9 and TRBJ1-6; D might be TRBD1 (6 bases). Germline lookup yields CDR1 SEHNR and CDR2 FQNEAQ (reference sequence). The CDR3 covers 15 residues. V was shortened by 4 bases and J by 6 bases, with 13 bases between the two germline ends. The CDR3 is CASSSKQGPNSPLHF. Written as DNA, the CDR3 is TGTGCCAGCAGCTCAAAACAGGGCCCTAATTCACCCCTCCACTTT.

This clone has just one count. The chain links TRBV9 to TRBJ1-1, with D unclear. The CDR3 has 15 residues. Trimming shortened V by 4 bases and J by 5 bases, and 18 bases separated the two germline ends. Germline V CDR1 and CDR2: SGDLS, YYNGEE. The CDR3 sequence: CASSQPVRDATEAFF. CDR3 nucleotides: TGTGCCAGCAGCCAGCCAGTGAGGGATGCGACTGAAGCTTTCTTT.

This clone was recorded once. The V and J genes are TRBV2 and TRBJ1-5; tentatively, D is TRBD1 (5 bases). The ends were cut back, 4 bases at V and 2 bases at J, with 9 bases in the middle. Germline V lookup: CDR1 SNHLY, CDR2 FYNNEI. The CDR3 contains 14 residues. CDR3 nucleotide sequence: TGTGCCAGCAGTGGACAGACGCGCAATCAGCCCCAGCATTTT. This codes for CASSGQTRNQPQHF.

The V gene is TRBV6-5, the J gene TRBJ1-1; D is perhaps TRBD1 (6 bases). The length of the CDR3 is 15 residues. Trimming pared 0 bases from V and 4 bases from J, leaving 12 bases between. Germline CDR1 is MNHEY and CDR2 is SVGAGI. CDR3 coding DNA: TGTGCCAGCAGTTACTCTCCAGGGGTTAGCACTGAAGCTTTCTTT. Residues: CASSYSPGVSTEAFF.